The 20 T cell receptor beta chains reported below all come from one sample, sequenced in a study of CD8+ T cells in alopecia areata. Pooled cutaneous lymph node cells were sorted using CD4, CD8alpha, NKG2D, NKG2ACE and other markers. Extracted RNA was reverse transcribed, and the resulting cDNA served as sequencing template. Sequencing was performed with immunoSEQ multiplex PCR; in TCRdb, only in-frame clones are kept and a portion is missing. Listed for the sample are 200,000 to 300,000 clones, none seen a single time. The material sequenced was CD4+ T cells sorted from a lymph node. Source of these receptors: a C3H/HeJ mouse with alopecia areata. Mouse MHC haplotype: H2-k.

This clone has only a few counts. Mouse germline and gene names are used. The CDR3 extends 4 residues past the end of the read, so its final part is completed from the germline J gene. This chain connects TRBV29 to TRBJ1-1; D unresolved. Trimming removed 5 bases at V and 0 bases at J, with 4 bases between. The CDR3 length is 12 residues. Germline CDR1 MSHET, CDR2 SYDVDS. The DNA read from the CDR3 is TGTGCTAGCAGTCAGGCAAACACA. It is translated as CASSQANT. The whole CDR3 reads CASSQANTEVFF.

This clone was detected a few times. Mouse gene names apply. From the germline J gene comes the end of the CDR3, since the read stops 4 residues before it. V gene TRBV5 combines with J gene TRBJ1-1; 7 bases agree with TRBD1. CDR3 length: 15 residues. Looked up from germline, CDR1 is LGHNA and CDR2 is YNLKQL (reference sequence). Trimming took 0 bases from V and 3 from J; bases not matched to a gene: 4. CDR3 sequence: CASSQEEGADTEVFF. The part of the CDR3 DNA that was read is TGTGCCAGCAGCCAAGAAGAGGGGGCCGACACA.

On this clone: The gene symbols are mouse symbols. The read terminates 4 residues before the CDR3 end, so the remaining end is supplied by the germline J gene. The chain links TRBV31 to TRBJ2-7; D might be TRBD1 (6 bases). Germline V gene sequence: CDR1 GKSSPN, CDR2 SITVG. The CDR3 contains 13 residues. The CDR3 sequence is CAWSLGTNYEQYF. CDR3 DNA (partial): TGTGCCTGGAGTCTCGGGACAAATTAT.

As to this clone: Germline and genes here are mouse. The CDR3 is cut off 4 residues early in the read; its end comes from the germline J gene. The chain uses TRBV13-3 and TRBJ2-3, with D possibly being TRBD2 (5 bases). Per the germline V gene, CDR1 is NNHDY and CDR2 is SYVADS. The CDR3 is made up of 13 amino acids. Partial CDR3 DNA: TGTGCCAGCAGTGATGACTGGAGAGAA. Amino acids: CASSDDWRE. The whole CDR3 region reads CASSDDWRETLYF.

Note on this clone: All gene names here are mouse names. The read terminates 4 residues before the CDR3 end, so the remaining end is supplied by the germline J gene. The V call is TRBV1, the J call TRBJ1-2; a possible D gene is TRBD1 (6 bases). The CDR3 runs to 14 residues. Germline V gene sequence: CDR1 NSQYPW, CDR2 LRSPGD (reference sequence). CDR3 loop: CTCSPWGGASDYTF. The part of the CDR3 DNA that was read is TGCACCTGCAGTCCGTGGGGGGGCGCTAGC.

This clone was found many times. The germline and genes are mouse ones. From the germline J gene comes the end of the CDR3, since the read stops 4 residues before it. This sequence joins TRBV1 and TRBJ2-5, with TRBD2 as a possible D gene (6 bases). The ends were cut back, 2 bases at V and 0 bases at J, with 9 bases in the middle. CDR3 size: 15 residues. Germline V lookup: CDR1 NSQYPW, CDR2 LRSPGD (reference sequence). The DNA read from the CDR3 is TGCACCTGCAGTGCACTGGGGAGTAACCAAGAC. Encoded protein: CTCSALGSNQD. The CDR3 in its entirety is CTCSALGSNQDTQYF.

With regard to this clone: All gene names here are mouse names. Coverage ceases 4 residues before the CDR3 finishes, and the germline J gene fills in the end. The chain has TRBV19 and TRBJ1-1; D perhaps matches TRBD1 (6 bases). The CDR3 has 13 residues. Germline-derived CDR1 and CDR2 are FNHDT and SITEND (reference sequence). CDR3 bases read: TGTGCCAGCAGTTCTACAGGGAAGACA. Residues: CASSSTGKT. In full, the CDR3 is CASSSTGKTEVFF.

This clone has only a few counts. Mouse germline and gene names are used. Read coverage stops 4 residues before the CDR3 terminus; the germline J gene supplies the remainder. The V call is TRBV31, the J call TRBJ2-5, with 8 bases matching TRBD1. The V gene's germline CDR1 is GKSSPN and CDR2 SITVG. The CDR3 loop spans 13 amino acids. The CDR3 reads CAWSPTGEDTQYF. The sequenced CDR3 bases are TGTGCCTGGAGTCCGACAGGGGAAGAC.

As for this clone: Germline and genes: mouse. The observed sequence ends 4 residues before the CDR3 terminus, with the missing tail filled in from the germline J gene. The rearrangement joins TRBV13-3 to TRBJ2-1; 10 bases align to TRBD2. The trim removed 3 bases at V and 4 bases at J, leaving 4 bases unmatched. Germline-derived CDR1 and CDR2 are NNHDY and SYVADS. This CDR3 contains 15 residues. The CDR3 DNA, read in part, is TGTGCCAGCAGTGGGGAGACTGGGGGGTATGCT. Residues: CASSGETGGYA. The entire CDR3 is CASSGETGGYAEQFF.

Regarding this clone: The gene names here belong to mouse. The DNA ends 4 residues before the CDR3 does, and the rest of the CDR3 is filled in from the germline J gene. The chain combines TRBV13-1 with TRBJ2-1; 8 positions match TRBD2. Germline V gives CDR1 NSHNY, CDR2 SYGAGN. The CDR3 is 18 amino acids. The ends lost 0 bases at V and 3 bases at J; junction bases unmatched: 11. Incomplete CDR3 DNA: TGTGCCAGCAGTGATGATGGGGGCTGGGGGGCTATCTATGCT. The encoded protein is CASSDDGGWGAIYA. The full CDR3 reads CASSDDGGWGAIYAEQFF.

This clone has more than one count but fewer than ten. Gene names follow the mouse nomenclature. The read halts 4 residues ahead of the CDR3 end, with the missing end drawn from the germline J gene. The rearrangement uses TRBV13-1 and TRBJ2-2, with 10 nucleotides matching TRBD1. V was pared by 10 bases and J by 1 base, with 1 base of the junction left unmatched. The CDR3 sequence is 13 residues long. Germline lookup yields CDR1 NSHNY and CDR2 SYGAGN. CDR3 residues: CAGQGENTGQLYF. Partial CDR3 DNA: TGTGCCGGACAGGGGGAAAACACCGGG.

To note about this clone: All gene names here are mouse names. The read stops 4 residues short of the end of the CDR3; the missing end is completed from the germline J gene. Within the sample, other DNA sequences also encode this same CDR3. V usage is TRBV13-1 and J usage is TRBJ2-2; 10 positions agree with TRBD2. The germline V gene has CDR1 NSHNY and CDR2 SYGAGN. The CDR3 runs to 14 residues. The V gene end was trimmed by 5 bases and the J gene end by 4 bases; junction bases not matched to a gene: 2. The CDR3 DNA, read in part, is TGTGCCAGCAGAGACTGGGGGGTCACCGGG. Translating it yields CASRDWGVTG. The whole CDR3 protein is CASRDWGVTGQLYF.

This clone was found a few times. All gene names here are mouse names. The read is 4 residues too short to cover the CDR3 end, so that end is filled in from the germline J gene. The gene calls are TRBV31 and TRBJ2-1; possible D gene TRBD2, 6 bases. Germline CDR1 GKSSPN, CDR2 SITVG. V gave up 3 bases and J gave up 1 base, with 13 bases separating them. The length of the CDR3 is 15 residues. This CDR3 reads CAWSPPGENYAEQFF. The part of the CDR3 DNA that was read is TGTGCCTGGAGCCCCCCTGGGGAGAACTATGCT.

This clone was found a few times. The germline and genes are mouse ones. The sequenced part of the CDR3 DNA is TGTGCCAGCAGTCTGGGACAGGGGGCT. Amino acids: CASSLGQGA. In full, the CDR3 reads CASSLGQGAEQFF. The V and J genes are TRBV13-3 and TRBJ2-1; the match to TRBD1 covers 10 bases. Read sequence stops 4 residues before the CDR3 end, and the germline J gene provides the missing end. CDR3 length equals 13 residues. Germline V gene data show CDR1 as NNHDY and CDR2 as SYVADS.

In this sample, this clone turned up a few times. All gene names here are mouse names. The read ends 4 residues shy of where the CDR3 ends; the end is completed using the germline J gene. The same CDR3 can be traced to other DNA sequences in this sample. The V and J genes are TRBV17 and TRBJ2-7; TRBD2 matches at 10 bases. Germline lookup yields CDR1 MNHDT and CDR2 YYDKIL. The CDR3 is made up of 15 amino acids. V lost 0 bases and J lost 2; bases outside the gene matches: 1. The sequenced part of the CDR3 DNA is TGTGCTAGCAGTAGAGATACTGGGGGGGCCTAT. It yields the protein CASSRDTGGAY. The CDR3 in full is CASSRDTGGAYEQYF. The complete variable domain, with remaining parts taken from reference TRBV17 and TRBJ2-7, reads DTTVKQNPRYKLARVGKPVNLICSQTMNHDTMYWYQKKPNQAPKLLLFYYDKILNREADTFEKFQSSRPNNSFCSLYIGSAGLEYSAMYLCASSRDTGGAYEQYFGPGTRLTVL.

There are many counts of this clone. The gene symbols are mouse symbols. The read ends 4 residues early relative to the CDR3; the germline J gene fills the gap. The sample contains more than one DNA sequence encoding this CDR3. V and J are TRBV13-2 and TRBJ1-2; 7 nucleotides match TRBD1. With V trimmed by 2 bases and J by 0 bases, 1 base remained unmatched. The CDR3 runs 14 residues. Germline CDR1 is NNHNN and CDR2 is SYGAGS (reference sequence). CDR3 DNA, as far as it was read: TGTGCCAGCGGTGACAGGGGGGCAAACTCC. Translating it yields CASGDRGANS. From start to end, the CDR3 is CASGDRGANSDYTF.

With regard to this clone: The genes and germline here are from mouse. Read sequence stops 3 residues before the CDR3 end, and the germline J gene provides the missing end. The rearrangement joins TRBV17 to TRBJ1-6; TRBD1 is a possible D gene (5 bases). TRBJ1-6 counts as an open reading frame of uncertain function. There are 14 residues in the CDR3. The germline CDR1 and CDR2 sequences are MNHDT and YYDKIL. Trimming removed 4 bases at V and 7 bases at J, with 11 bases between. CDR3 sequence: CASSIGGRNSPLYF. Partial CDR3 DNA: TGTGCTAGCAGTATCGGGGGGAGGAATTCGCCC.

As regards this clone: These gene names are mouse names. The read terminates 3 residues before the CDR3 end, so the remaining end is supplied by the germline J gene. The same CDR3 arises from other DNA sequences in this sample as well. The chain carries TRBV19 and TRBJ1-6; a weak D match, TRBD1 (6 bases). TRBJ1-6 is recorded as an ORF, its role being uncertain. V shed 0 bases and J shed 4 bases, with 8 bases lying between them. The CDR3 covers 15 residues. Germline V lookup: CDR1 FNHDT, CDR2 SITEND (reference sequence). The CDR3 DNA, read in part, is TGTGCCAGCAGTATAGGCGGGACATATAATTCGCCC. Translating it yields CASSIGGTYNSP. Given in full, the CDR3 is CASSIGGTYNSPLYF.

This clone turned up a few times. Gene names denote mouse genes. The read terminates 4 residues ahead of where the CDR3 ends, so the germline J gene completes it. The rearrangement uses TRBV12-1 and TRBJ1-2, with TRBD1 as a possible D gene (5 bases). The germline gives CDR1 SGHSN, CDR2 HYEKVE. This CDR3 region has 16 residues. Between the trimmed V and J ends, which lost 2 bases and 0 bases, there was a span of 15 bases. CDR3 sequence reads: CASSPTPGTTNSDYTF. CDR3 bases read: TGTGCCAGCTCTCCCACCCCCGGGACTACAAACTCC.

This clone was counted at least ten times. The genes and germline here are from mouse. The observed sequence ends 4 residues before the CDR3 terminus, with the missing tail filled in from the germline J gene. The V and J genes are TRBV13-1 and TRBJ1-2, with TRBD1 matching over 9 bases. CDR3 size: 14 residues. With V trimmed by 5 bases and J by 0 bases, 2 bases remained unmatched. The germline gives CDR1 NSHNY, CDR2 SYGAGN. CDR3 sequence: CASSRTGANSDYTF. CDR3 DNA (partial): TGTGCCAGCAGCCGGACAGGGGCAAACTCC.